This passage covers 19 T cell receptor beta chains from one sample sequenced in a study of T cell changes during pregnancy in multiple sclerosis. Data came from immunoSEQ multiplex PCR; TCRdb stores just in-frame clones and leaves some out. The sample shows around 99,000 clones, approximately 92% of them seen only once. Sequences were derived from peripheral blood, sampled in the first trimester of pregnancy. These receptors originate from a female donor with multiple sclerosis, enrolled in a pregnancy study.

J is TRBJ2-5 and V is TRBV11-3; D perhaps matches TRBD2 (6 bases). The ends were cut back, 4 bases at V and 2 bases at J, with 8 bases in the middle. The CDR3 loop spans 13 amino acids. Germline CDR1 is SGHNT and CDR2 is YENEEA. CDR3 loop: CASSSGVQETQYF. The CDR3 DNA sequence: TGTGCCAGCAGCTCGGGGGTACAAGAGACCCAGTACTTC.

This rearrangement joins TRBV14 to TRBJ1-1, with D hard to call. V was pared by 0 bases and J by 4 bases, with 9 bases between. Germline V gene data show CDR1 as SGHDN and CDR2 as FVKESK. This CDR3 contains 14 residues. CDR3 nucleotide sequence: TGTGCCAGCAGCCAAGATCCGGGGAGCACTGAAGCTTTCTTT. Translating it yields CASSQDPGSTEAFF.

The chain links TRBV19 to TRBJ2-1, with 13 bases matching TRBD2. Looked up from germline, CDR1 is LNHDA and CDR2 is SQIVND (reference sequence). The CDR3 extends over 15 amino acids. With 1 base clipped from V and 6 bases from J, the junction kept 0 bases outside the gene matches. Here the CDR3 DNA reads TGTGCCAGTAGTATAGGGACTAGCGGGAGCAATGAGCAGTTCTTC. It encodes CASSIGTSGSNEQFF. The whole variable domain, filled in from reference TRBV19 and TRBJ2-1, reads DGGITQSPKYLFRKEGQNVTLSCEQNLNHDAMYWYRQDPGQGLRLIYYSQIVNDFQKGDIAEGYSVSREKKESFPLTVTSAQKNPTAFYLCASSIGTSGSNEQFFGPGTRLTVL.

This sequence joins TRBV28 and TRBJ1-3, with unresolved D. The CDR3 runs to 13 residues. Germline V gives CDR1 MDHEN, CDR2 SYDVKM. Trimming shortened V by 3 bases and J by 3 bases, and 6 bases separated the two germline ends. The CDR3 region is CASSFNSGNTIYF. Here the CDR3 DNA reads TGTGCCAGCAGTTTCAACAGTGGAAACACCATATATTTT.

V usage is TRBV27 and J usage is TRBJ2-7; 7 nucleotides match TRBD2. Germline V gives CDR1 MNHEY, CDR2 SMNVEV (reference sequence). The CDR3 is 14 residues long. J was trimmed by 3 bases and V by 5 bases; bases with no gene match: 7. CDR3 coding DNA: TGTGCCAGCAGTCCCGCGGGAGATGTCTACGAGCAGTACTTC. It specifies CASSPAGDVYEQYF.

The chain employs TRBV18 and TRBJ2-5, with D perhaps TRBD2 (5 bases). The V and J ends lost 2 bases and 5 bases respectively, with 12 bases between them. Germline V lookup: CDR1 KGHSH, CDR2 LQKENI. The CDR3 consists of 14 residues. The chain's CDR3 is CASSPLPDWETQYF. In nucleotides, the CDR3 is TGTGCCAGCTCACCATTACCGGACTGGGAGACCCAGTACTTC.

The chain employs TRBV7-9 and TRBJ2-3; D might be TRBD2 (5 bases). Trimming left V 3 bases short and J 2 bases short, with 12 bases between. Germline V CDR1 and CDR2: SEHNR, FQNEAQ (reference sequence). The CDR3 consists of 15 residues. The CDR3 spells CASSFGRLPTDTQYF. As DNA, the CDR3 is TGTGCCAGCAGCTTTGGGAGACTTCCCACAGATACGCAGTATTTT. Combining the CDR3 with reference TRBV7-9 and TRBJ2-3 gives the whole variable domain DTGVSQNPRHKITKRGQNVTFRCDPISEHNRLYWYRQTLGQGPEFLTYFQNEAQLEKSRLLSDRFSAERPKGSFSTLEIQRTEQGDSAMYLCASSFGRLPTDTQYFGPGTRLTVL.

The CDR3 DNA follows: TGTGCCAGCAGCTTAAGCGGGAGGGGCATCTACAATGAGCAGTTCTTC. Translation: CASSLSGRGIYNEQFF. The gene calls are TRBV7-9 and TRBJ2-1; 10 nucleotides agree with TRBD2. J lost 3 bases, V lost 2 bases, and 4 bases had no gene match. Germline V gene lookup returns CDR1 SEHNR and CDR2 FQNEAQ (reference sequence). The CDR3 spans 16 residues. The entire variable domain, with the rest obtained from reference TRBV7-9 and TRBJ2-1, is as follows: DTGVSQNPRHKITKRGQNVTFRCDPISEHNRLYWYRQTLGQGPEFLTYFQNEAQLEKSRLLSDRFSAERPKGSFSTLEIQRTEQGDSAMYLCASSLSGRGIYNEQFFGPGTRLTVL.

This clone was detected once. This chain's CDR3 is CASSLELAGGSEQFF. CDR3 DNA: TGTGCCAGCAGCTTAGAGCTAGCGGGAGGGAGTGAGCAGTTCTTC. V gene TRBV11-2 combines with J gene TRBJ2-1; 12 bases align to TRBD2. The CDR3 sequence is 15 residues long. Germline CDR1 is SGHAT and CDR2 is FQNNGV. V was clipped by 0 bases and J by 9 bases; unmatched bases: 3.

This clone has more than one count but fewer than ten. In DNA form, the CDR3 reads TGTGCCAGCAGGCAGGCCCCCGGGGAGCTGTTTTTT. Amino acid sequence: CASRQAPGELFF. The chain carries TRBV12-1 and TRBJ2-2; the D segment call TRBD1 is taken from the table without a DNA check. TRBV12-1 is reported as a pseudogene. This CDR3 has 12 residues.

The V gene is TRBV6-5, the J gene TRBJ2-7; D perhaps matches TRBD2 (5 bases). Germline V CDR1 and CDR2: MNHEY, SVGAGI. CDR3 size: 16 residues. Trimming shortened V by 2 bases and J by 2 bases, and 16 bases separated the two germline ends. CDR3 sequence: CASSYETPTGTYEQYF. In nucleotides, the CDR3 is TGTGCCAGCAGTTACGAGACTCCGACGGGAACCTACGAGCAGTACTTC.

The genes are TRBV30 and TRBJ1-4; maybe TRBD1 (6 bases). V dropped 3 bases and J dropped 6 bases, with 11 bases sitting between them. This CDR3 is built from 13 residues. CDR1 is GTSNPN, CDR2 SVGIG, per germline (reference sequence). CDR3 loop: CAWRSAGDEKLFF. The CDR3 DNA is TGTGCCTGGAGGTCTGCAGGGGATGAAAAACTGTTTTTT.

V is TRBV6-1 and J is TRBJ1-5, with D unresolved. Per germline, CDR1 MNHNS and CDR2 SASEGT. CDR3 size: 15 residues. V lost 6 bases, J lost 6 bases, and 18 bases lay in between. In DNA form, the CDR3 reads TGTGCCAGCAGAATGGCGCGAGGGTCGGGTCAGCCCCAGCATTTT. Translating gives CASRMARGSGQPQHF.

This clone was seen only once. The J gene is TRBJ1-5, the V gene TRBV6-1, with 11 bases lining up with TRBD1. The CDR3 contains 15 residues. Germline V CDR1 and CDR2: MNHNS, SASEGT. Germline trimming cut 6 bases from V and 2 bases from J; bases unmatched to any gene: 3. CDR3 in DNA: TGTGCCAGCAGAGGACAGGGGGCCCGCAATCAGCCCCAGCATTTT. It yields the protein CASRGQGARNQPQHF.

CDR3: CASSFSLAGGGLQETQYF. CDR3 sequence (DNA): TGTGCCAGCAGTTTTAGCCTAGCGGGGGGGGGACTTCAAGAGACCCAGTACTTC. The J gene is TRBJ2-5, the V gene TRBV28, with 12 bases aligning to TRBD2. This CDR3 has 18 residues. J gave up 2 bases and V 3 bases, and 10 bases lay outside the gene matches. Germline V gene lookup returns CDR1 MDHEN and CDR2 SYDVKM.

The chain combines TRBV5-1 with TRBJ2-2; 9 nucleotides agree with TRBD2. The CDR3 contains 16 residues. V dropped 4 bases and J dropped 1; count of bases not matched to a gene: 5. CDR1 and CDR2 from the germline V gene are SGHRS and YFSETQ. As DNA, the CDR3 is TGCGCCAGCAGCGGGACTAGCAGGAAGAACACCGGGGAGCTGTTTTTT. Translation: CASSGTSRKNTGELFF. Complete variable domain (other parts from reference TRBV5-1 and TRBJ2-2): KAGVTQTPRYLIKTRGQQVTLSCSPISGHRSVSWYQQTPGQGLQFLFEYFSETQRNKGNFPGRFSGRQFSNSRSEMNVSTLELGDSALYLCASSGTSRKNTGELFFGEGSRLTVL.

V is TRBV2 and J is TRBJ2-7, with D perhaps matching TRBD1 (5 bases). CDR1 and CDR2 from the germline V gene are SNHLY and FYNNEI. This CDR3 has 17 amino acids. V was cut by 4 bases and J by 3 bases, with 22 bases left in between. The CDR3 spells CASSVYSRGGSGYEQYF. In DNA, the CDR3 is TGTGCCAGCAGTGTGTACTCAAGGGGTGGGTCGGGCTACGAGCAGTACTTC.

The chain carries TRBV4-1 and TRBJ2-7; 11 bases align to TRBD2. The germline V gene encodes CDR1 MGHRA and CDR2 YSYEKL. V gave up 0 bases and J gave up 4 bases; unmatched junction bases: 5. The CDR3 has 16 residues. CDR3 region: CASSQDLAGGRYEQYF. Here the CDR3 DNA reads TGCGCCAGCAGCCAAGATCTAGCGGGAGGTCGTTACGAGCAGTACTTC.

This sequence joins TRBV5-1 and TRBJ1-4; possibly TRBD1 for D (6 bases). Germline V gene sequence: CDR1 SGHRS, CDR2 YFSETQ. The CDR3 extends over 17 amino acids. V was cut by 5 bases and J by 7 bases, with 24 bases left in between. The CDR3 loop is CASSPIPGAVESEKLFF. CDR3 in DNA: TGCGCCAGCAGTCCGATCCCAGGGGCCGTTGAAAGTGAAAAACTGTTTTTT.